These T cell receptor beta chains were read from a single sample in a study of neurological immune-mediated disorders. From the 5' RACE reads, TCRdb called clonotypes with MiXCR, one entry per CDR3 protein. Counted here are under 20,000 distinct CDR3 sequences, 2.6% occurring once; the ten biggest clones make up 5.5%. The sample comprised PBMCs. The source of these receptors is a woman under 30 with multiple sclerosis. The CDR3 runs from the conserved cysteine through the conserved F or W. A D gene is named only where the DNA matches it firmly. Size values are once, few and many counts, or a class for expanded clones, and some rows have none.

-	TRBV9	-	TRBJ2-7	TGTGCCAGCAGCGGTTCCTACGAGCAGTACTTC	CASSGSYEQYF
many	TRBV29-1	-	TRBJ1-1	TGCAGCGTTGACGGCGCCGAGACAGGAGAAGCTTTCTTT	CSVDGAETGEAFF
many	TRBV21-1	-	TRBJ1-5	TGTGCCAGCAGCAAAGAAAGACCAGAGGGGACGCGCAATCAGCCCCAGCATTTT	CASSKERPEGTRNQPQHF
many	TRBV20-1	-	TRBJ1-2	TGCAGTACCAACAGGGAAGGGGACTATGGCTACACCTTC	CSTNREGDYGYTF
many	TRBV2	TRBD2	TRBJ2-3	TGTGCCAGCAGTGAAGAGGCGGGGGGCCGCACAGATACGCAGTATTTT	CASSEEAGGRTDTQYF
few	TRBV5-1	-	TRBJ2-3	TGCGCCAGCAGCTTGGATCAGACTAGCACAGATACGCAGTATTTT	CASSLDQTSTDTQYF
many	TRBV6-5	-	TRBJ1-1	TGTGCCAGCAGTTACTTCGGAGAGAACACTGAAGCTTTCTTT	CASSYFGENTEAFF
many	TRBV7-2	-	TRBJ2-6	TGTGCCAGCAGCGGGATTGACAGCTCTGGGGCCAACGTCCTGACTTTC	CASSGIDSSGANVLTF
few	TRBV3-1	-	TRBJ2-7	TGTGCCAGCAGCCAGGGACGGGGGCTCTACGAGCAGTACTTC	CASSQGRGLYEQYF
many	TRBV5-6	TRBD1	TRBJ2-5	TGTGCCAGCAGTAGCACAGGGGCGGGTGAGACCCAGTACTTC	CASSSTGAGETQYF
many	TRBV5-1	-	TRBJ2-1	TGCGCCAGCAGTCAGGGGGGCTCCTACAATGAGCAGTTCTTC	CASSQGGSYNEQFF
many	TRBV7-2	-	TRBJ2-3	TGTGCCAGCAGCCACCGGCCGCCAGATACGCAGTATTTT	CASSHRPPDTQYF
many	TRBV5-1	-	TRBJ2-7	TGCGCCAGCAGCCTGCATAACGAGCAGTACTTC	CASSLHNEQYF
many	TRBV7-2	TRBD1	TRBJ1-6	TGTGCCAGCAGCGGGCCGGGACAGGGCTTTTCACCCCTCCACTTT	CASSGPGQGFSPLHF
many	TRBV12-3/TRBV12-4	-	TRBJ2-6	TGTGCCAGCAGTGTATCTGGGGCCAACGTCCTGACTTTC	CASSVSGANVLTF
-	TRBV7-7	-	TRBJ1-1	TGTGCTAGCAGCGCAGGGCTGAACACTGAAGATTTCTTT	CASSAGLNTEDFF
many	TRBV15	-	TRBJ1-6	TGTGCCACCAAACAACGGGGGGCTTCACCCCTCCACTTT	CATKQRGASPLHF
medium-sized	TRBV4-3	-	TRBJ2-1	TGCGCCAGCAGCCAAGGAGCTCTCCACAATGAGCAGTTCTTC	CASSQGALHNEQFF
many	TRBV7-2	-	TRBJ2-5	TGTGCCAGCAGGGGGGGCGGGCGGCAAGAGACCCAGTACTTC	CASRGGGRQETQYF
medium-sized	TRBV5-1	-	TRBJ1-1	TGCGCCAGCAGCTTGGTGTCAGGGCCGGGGAACACTGAAGCTTTCTTT	CASSLVSGPGNTEAFF
many	TRBV5-1	TRBD1	TRBJ2-5	TGCGCCAGCAGCCTAACAGGGGGCATGGAGACCCAGTACTTC	CASSLTGGMETQYF
-	TRBV13	-	TRBJ1-6	TGTGCCAGCAACGGGGACGGATTAAATTCACCCCTCAACTTT	CASNGDGLNSPLNF
many	TRBV7-9	-	TRBJ1-1	TGTGCCAGCAGCCCGCGAATGAACACTGAAGCTTTCTTT	CASSPRMNTEAFF
-	TRBV18	-	TRBJ2-6	TGTGCCAGCTCACCACCGGGTATCCTGACTTTC	CASSPPGILTF